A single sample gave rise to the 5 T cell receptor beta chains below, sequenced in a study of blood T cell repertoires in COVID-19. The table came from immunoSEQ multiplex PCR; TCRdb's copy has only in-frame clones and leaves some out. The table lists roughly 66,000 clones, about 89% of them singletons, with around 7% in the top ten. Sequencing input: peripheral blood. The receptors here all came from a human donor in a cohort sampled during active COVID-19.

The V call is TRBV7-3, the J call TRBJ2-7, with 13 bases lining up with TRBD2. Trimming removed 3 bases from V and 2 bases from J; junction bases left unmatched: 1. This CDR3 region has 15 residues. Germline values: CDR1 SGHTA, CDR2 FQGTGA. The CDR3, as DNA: TGTGCCAGCAGCTTGGGACTAGCGGGGCCCTACGAGCAGTACTTC. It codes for CASSLGLAGPYEQYF. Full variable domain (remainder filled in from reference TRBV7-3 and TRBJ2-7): GAGVSQTPSNKVTEKGKYVELRCDPISGHTALYWYRQSLGQGPEFLIYFQGTGAADDSGLPNDRFFAVRPEGSVSTLKIQRTERGDSAVYLCASSLGLAGPYEQYFGPGTRLTVT.

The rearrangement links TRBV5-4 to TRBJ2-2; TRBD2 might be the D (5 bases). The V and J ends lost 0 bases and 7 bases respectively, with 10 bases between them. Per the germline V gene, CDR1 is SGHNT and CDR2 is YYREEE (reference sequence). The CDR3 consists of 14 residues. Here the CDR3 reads CASSLAGKGGELFF. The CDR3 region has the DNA TGTGCCAGCAGCTTGGCCGGGAAGGGCGGGGAGCTGTTTTTT.

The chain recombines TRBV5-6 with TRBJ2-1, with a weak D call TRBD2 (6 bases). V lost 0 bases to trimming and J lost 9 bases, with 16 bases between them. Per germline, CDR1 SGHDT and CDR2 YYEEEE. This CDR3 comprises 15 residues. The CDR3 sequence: CASSLGLATWGEQFF. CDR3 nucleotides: TGTGCCAGCAGCTTGGGGCTAGCGACGTGGGGTGAGCAGTTCTTC.

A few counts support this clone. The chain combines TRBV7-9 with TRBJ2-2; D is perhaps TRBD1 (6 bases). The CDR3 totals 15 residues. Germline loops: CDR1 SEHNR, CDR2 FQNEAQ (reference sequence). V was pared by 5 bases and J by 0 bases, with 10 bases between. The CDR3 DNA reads TGTGCCAGCAGCCAGGGGCGTACGAACACCGGGGAGCTGTTTTTT. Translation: CASSQGRTNTGELFF.

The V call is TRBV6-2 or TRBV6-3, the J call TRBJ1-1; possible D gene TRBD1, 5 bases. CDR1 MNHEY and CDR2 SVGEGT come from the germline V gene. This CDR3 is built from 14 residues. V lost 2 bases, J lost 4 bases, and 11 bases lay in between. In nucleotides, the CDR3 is TGTGCCAGCAGTTACCCGGGGGGGAGCACTGAAGCTTTCTTT. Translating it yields CASSYPGGSTEAFF.